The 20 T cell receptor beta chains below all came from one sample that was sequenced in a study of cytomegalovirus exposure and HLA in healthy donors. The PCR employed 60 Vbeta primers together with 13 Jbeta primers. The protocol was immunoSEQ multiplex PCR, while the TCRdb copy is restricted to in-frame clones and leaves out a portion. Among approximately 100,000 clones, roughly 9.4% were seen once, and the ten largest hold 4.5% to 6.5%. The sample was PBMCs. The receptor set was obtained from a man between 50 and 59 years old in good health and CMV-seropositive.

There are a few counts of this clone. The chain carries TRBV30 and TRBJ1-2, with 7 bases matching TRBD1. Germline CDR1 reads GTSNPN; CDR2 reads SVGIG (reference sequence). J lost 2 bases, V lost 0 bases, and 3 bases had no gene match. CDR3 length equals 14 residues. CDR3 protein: CAWSVLTGNYGYTF. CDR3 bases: TGTGCCTGGAGTGTCCTGACAGGGAACTATGGCTACACCTTC.

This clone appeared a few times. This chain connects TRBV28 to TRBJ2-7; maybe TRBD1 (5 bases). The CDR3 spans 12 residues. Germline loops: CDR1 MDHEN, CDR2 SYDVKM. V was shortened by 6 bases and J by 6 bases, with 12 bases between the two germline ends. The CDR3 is CASSRDSREQYF. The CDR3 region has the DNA TGTGCCAGCAGCAGAGACAGCCGCGAGCAGTACTTC.

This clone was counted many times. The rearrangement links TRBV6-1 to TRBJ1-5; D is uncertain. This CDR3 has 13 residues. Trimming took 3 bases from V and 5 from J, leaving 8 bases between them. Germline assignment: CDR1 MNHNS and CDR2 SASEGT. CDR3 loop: CASSDYEDQPQHF. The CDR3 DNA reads TGTGCCAGCAGTGACTACGAGGATCAGCCCCAGCATTTT.

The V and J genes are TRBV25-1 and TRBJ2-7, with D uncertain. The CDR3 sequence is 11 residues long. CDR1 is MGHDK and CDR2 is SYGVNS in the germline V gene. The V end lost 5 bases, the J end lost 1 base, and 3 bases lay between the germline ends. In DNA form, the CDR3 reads TGTGCCAGCAGTCCTTCCTACGAGCAGTACTTC. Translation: CASSPSYEQYF.

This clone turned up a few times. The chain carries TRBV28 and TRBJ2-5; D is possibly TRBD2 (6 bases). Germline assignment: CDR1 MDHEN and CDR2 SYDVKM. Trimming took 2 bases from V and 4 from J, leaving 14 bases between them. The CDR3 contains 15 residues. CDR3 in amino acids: CASSLARLGPETQYF. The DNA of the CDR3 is TGTGCCAGCAGTTTAGCTAGACTAGGGCCAGAGACCCAGTACTTC.

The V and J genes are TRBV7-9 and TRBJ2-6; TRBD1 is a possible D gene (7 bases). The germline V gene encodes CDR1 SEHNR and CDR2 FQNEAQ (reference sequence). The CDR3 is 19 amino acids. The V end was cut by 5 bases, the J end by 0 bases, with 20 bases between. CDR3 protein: CASSRYPQGRNSGANVLTF. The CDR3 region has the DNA TGTGCCAGCAGCAGATACCCACAGGGGAGGAACTCTGGGGCCAACGTCCTGACTTTC.

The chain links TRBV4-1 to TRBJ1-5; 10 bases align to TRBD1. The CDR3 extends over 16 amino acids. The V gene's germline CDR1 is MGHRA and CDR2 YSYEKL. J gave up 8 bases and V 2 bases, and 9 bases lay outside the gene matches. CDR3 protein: CASSQTDRGMGKPQHF. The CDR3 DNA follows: TGCGCCAGCAGCCAAACGGACAGGGGGATGGGTAAGCCCCAGCATTTT.

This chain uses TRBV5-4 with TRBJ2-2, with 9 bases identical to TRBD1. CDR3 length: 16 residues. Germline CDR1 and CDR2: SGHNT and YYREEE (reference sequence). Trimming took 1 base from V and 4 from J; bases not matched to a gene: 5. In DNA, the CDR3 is TGTGCCAGCAGCTTGCCGGGGACAGGGACCACCGGGGAGCTGTTTTTT. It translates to CASSLPGTGTTGELFF.

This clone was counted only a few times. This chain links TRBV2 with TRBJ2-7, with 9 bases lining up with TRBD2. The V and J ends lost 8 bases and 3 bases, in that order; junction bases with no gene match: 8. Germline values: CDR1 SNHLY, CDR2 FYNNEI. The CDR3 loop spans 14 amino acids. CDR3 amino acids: CASLSPSGIYEQYF. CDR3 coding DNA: TGTGCCAGCCTATCCCCTAGCGGGATCTACGAGCAGTACTTC.

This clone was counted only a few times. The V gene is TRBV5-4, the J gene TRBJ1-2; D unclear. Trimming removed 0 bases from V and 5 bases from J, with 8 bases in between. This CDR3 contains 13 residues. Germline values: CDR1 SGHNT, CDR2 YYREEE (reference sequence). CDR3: CASSLDAAYGYTF. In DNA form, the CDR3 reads TGTGCCAGCAGCTTGGATGCGGCTTATGGCTACACCTTC.

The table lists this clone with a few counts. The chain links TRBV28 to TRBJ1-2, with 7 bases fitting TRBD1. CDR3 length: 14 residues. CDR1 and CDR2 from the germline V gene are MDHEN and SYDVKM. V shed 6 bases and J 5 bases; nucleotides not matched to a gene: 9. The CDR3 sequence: CASSLDRMRYGYTF. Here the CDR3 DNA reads TGTGCCAGCAGCTTGGACAGGATGAGATATGGCTACACCTTC.

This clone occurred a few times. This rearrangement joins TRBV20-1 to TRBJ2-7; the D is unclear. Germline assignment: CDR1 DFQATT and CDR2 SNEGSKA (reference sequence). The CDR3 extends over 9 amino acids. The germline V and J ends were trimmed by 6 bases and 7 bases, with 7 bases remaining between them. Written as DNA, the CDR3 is TGCAGTGCCCCTTTGGAGCAGTACTTC. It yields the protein CSAPLEQYF.

The CDR3 loop is CASKALLLQNTGELFF. CDR3 in DNA: TGTGCCAGCAAAGCCCTACTATTACAGAACACCGGGGAGCTGTTTTTT. V usage is TRBV2 and J usage is TRBJ2-2; D is undetermined. With 7 bases removed from V and 1 base from J, the gap between germline ends came to 16 bases. The CDR3 totals 16 residues. The germline V gene encodes CDR1 SNHLY and CDR2 FYNNEI.

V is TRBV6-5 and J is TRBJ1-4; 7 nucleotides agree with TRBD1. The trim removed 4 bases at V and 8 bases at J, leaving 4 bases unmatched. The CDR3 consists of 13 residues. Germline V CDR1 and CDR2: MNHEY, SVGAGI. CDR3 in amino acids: CASSLTGVEKLFF. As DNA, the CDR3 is TGTGCCAGCAGTTTAACAGGGGTGGAAAAACTGTTTTTT.

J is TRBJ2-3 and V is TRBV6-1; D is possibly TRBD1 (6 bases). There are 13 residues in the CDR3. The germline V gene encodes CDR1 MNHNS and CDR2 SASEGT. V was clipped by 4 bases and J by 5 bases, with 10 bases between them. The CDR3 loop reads CASSVTGIDTQYF. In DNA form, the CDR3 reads TGTGCCAGCAGTGTCACAGGGATAGATACGCAGTATTTT.

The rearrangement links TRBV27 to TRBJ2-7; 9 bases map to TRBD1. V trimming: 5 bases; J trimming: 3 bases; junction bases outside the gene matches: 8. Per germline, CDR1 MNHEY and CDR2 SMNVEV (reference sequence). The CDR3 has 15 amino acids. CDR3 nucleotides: TGTGCCAGCAGTATTTGGCCGGGACAGGGCTACGAGCAGTACTTC. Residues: CASSIWPGQGYEQYF.

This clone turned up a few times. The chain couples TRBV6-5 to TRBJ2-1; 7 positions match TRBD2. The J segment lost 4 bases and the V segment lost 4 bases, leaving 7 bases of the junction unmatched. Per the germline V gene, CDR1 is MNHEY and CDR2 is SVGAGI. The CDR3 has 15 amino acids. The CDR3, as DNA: TGTGCCAGCAGTTTCCTGCGGCGGGAGTACAATGAGCAGTTCTTC. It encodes CASSFLRREYNEQFF.

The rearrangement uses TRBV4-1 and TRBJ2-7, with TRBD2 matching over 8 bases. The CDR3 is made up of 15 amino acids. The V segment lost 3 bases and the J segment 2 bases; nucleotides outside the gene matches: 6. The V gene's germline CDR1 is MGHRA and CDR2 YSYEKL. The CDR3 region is CASSHQAGAAYEQYF. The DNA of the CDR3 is TGCGCCAGCAGCCATCAAGCGGGAGCGGCCTACGAGCAGTACTTC.

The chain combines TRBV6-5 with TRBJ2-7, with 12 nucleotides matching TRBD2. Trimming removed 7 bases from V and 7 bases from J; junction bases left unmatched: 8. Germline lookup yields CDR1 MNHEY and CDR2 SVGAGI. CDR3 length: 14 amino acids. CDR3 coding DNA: TGTGCCAGCATGAGACTAGCGGGAGTGCGTGAGCAGTACTTC. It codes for CASMRLAGVREQYF.

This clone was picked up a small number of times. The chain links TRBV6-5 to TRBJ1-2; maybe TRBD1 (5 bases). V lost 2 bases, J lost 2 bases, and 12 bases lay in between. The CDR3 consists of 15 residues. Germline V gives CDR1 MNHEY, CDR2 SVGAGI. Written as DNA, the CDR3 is TGTGCCAGCAGTTACATATCGGCAGGGAACTATGGCTACACCTTC. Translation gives CASSYISAGNYGYTF.